The clone carrying this T cell receptor beta chain turned up a few times. Antigen specificity is unknown. Via MiXCR, TCRdb re-called the RT-PCR reads, giving one row per CDR3 protein. This sample has roughly 710,000 distinct CDR3 sequences, with 12% to 15% found just once. The sample comes from a study of response to subunit inactivated influenza vaccine. Overall study results and limits: Authors suggested that a seasonal influenza vaccination recruits few new T cells each time.

This CDR3 comprises 17 residues. Trimming removed 2 bases at V and 8 bases at J, with 22 bases between. Germline CDR1 LGHNA, CDR2 YSLEER. The specimen comprised PBMCs from blood, sampled approximately 15 days before vaccination. The chain uses TRBV4-3 and TRBJ1-5, with TRBD1 as a possible D gene (6 bases). The TCR comes from a man aged 50-59 years who received an inactivated influenza vaccine. CDR3 coding DNA: TGCGCCAGCAGCCAACTGTGGGCCGGGACATACTCTGAGCCCCAGCATTTT. This codes for CASSQLWAGTYSEPQHF.